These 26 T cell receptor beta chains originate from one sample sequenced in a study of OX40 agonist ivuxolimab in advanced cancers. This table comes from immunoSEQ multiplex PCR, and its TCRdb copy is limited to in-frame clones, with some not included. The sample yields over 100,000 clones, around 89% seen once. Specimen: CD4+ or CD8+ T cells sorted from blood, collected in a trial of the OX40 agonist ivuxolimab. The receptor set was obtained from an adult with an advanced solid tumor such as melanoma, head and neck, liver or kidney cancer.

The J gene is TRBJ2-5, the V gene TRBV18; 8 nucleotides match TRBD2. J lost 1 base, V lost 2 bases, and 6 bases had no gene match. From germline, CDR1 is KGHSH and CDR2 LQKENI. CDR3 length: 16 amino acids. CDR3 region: CASSPRSGGPQETQYF. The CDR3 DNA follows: TGTGCCAGCTCACCAAGGAGCGGGGGACCCCAAGAGACCCAGTACTTC.

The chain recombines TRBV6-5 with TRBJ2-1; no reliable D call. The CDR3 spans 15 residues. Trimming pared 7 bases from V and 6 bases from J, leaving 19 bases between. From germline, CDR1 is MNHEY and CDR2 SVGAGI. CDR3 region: CASTKSTVLSNEQFF. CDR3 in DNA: TGTGCCAGCACCAAAAGTACAGTCCTCAGCAATGAGCAGTTCTTC.

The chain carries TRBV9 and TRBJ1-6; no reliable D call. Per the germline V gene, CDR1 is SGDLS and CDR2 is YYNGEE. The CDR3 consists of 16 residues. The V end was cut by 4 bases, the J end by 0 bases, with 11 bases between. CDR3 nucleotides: TGTGCCAGCAGCTTCGCCCCAAGCTCCTATAATTCACCCCTCCACTTT. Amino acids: CASSFAPSSYNSPLHF.

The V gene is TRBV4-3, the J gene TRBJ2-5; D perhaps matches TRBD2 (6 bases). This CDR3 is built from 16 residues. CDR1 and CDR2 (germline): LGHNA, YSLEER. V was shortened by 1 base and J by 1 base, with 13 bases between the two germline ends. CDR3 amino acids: CASSQGSGGAQETQYF. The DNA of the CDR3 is TGCGCCAGCAGCCAAGGGTCAGGAGGGGCCCAAGAGACCCAGTACTTC.

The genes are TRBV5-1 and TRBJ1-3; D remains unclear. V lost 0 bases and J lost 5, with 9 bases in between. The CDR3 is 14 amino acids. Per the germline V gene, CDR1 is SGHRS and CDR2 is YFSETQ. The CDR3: CASSLGRERNTIYF. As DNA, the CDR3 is TGCGCCAGCAGCTTGGGGCGGGAAAGAAACACCATATATTTT.

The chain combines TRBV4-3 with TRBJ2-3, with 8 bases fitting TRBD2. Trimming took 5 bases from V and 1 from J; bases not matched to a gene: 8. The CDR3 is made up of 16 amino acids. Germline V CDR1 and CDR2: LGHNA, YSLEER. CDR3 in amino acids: CASSRGSGMGTDTQYF. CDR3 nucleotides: TGCGCCAGCAGCAGGGGTAGCGGGATGGGCACAGATACGCAGTATTTT.

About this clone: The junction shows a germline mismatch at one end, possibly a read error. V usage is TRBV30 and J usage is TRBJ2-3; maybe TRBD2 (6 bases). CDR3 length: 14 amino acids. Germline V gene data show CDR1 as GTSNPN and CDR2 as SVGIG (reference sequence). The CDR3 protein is CAGRWRGSTDTQYF. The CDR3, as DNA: TGTGCCGGGAGGTGGAGGGGAAGCACAGATACGCAGTATTTT.

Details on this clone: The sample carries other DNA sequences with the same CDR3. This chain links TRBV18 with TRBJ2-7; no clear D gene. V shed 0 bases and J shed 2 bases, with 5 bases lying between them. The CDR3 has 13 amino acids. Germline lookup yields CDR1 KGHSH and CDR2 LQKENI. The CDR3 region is CASSPPGTYEQYF. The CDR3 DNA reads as TGTGCCAGCTCACCACCGGGGACCTACGAGCAGTACTTC.

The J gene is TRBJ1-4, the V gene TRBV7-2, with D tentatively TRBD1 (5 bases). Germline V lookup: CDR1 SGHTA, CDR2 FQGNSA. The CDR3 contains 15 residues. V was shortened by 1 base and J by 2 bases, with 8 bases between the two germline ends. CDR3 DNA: TGTGCCAGCAGCTTAGATGGGGGTACTAATGAAAAACTGTTTTTT. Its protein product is CASSLDGGTNEKLFF.

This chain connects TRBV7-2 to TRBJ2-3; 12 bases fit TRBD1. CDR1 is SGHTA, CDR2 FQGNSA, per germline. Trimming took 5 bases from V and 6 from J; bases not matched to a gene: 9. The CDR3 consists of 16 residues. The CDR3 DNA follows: TGTGCCAGCAGCGCCTCCGGGACAGGGGGCGTGGATACGCAGTATTTT. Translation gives CASSASGTGGVDTQYF.

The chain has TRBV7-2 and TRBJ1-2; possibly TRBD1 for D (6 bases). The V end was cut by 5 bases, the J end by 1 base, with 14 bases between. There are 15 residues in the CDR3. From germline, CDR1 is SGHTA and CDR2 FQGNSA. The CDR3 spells CASSTVGGLNYGYTF. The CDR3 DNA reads TGTGCCAGCAGCACCGTTGGGGGCCTTAACTATGGCTACACCTTC.

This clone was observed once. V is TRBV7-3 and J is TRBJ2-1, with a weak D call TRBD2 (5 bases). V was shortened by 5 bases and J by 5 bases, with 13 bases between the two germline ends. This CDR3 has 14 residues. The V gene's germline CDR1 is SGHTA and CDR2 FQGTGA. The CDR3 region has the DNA TGTGCCAGCAGCCCCGGGGTAGTTAACAATGAGCAGTTCTTC. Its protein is CASSPGVVNNEQFF.

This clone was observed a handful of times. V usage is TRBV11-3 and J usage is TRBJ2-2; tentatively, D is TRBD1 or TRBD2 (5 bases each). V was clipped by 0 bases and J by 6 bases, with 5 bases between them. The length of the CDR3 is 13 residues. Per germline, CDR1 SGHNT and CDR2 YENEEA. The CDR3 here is CASSLEGAGELFF. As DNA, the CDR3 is TGTGCCAGCAGCTTAGAGGGGGCCGGGGAGCTGTTTTTT. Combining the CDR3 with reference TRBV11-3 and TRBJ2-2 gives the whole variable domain EAGVVQSPRYKIIEKKQPVAFWCNPISGHNTLYWYLQNLGQGPELLIRYENEEAVDDSQLPKDRFSAERLKGVDSTLKIQPAELGDSAVYLCASSLEGAGELFFGEGSRLTVL.

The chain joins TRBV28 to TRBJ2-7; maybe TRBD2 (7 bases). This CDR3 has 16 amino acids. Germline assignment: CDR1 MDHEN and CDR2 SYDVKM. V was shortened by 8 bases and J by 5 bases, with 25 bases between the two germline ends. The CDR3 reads CASASGGQEVVNEQYF. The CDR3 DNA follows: TGTGCCAGCGCCTCCGGGGGGCAGGAAGTGGTGAACGAGCAGTACTTC.

CDR3 loop: CASSPTATGRAPLHF. CDR3 bases: TGTGCCAGCTCACCCACCGCGACAGGAAGGGCACCCCTCCACTTT. The gene calls are TRBV18 and TRBJ1-6; TRBD1 is a possible D gene (6 bases). With 3 bases removed from V and 11 bases from J, the gap between germline ends came to 17 bases. The CDR3 runs 15 residues. Germline V lookup: CDR1 KGHSH, CDR2 LQKENI.

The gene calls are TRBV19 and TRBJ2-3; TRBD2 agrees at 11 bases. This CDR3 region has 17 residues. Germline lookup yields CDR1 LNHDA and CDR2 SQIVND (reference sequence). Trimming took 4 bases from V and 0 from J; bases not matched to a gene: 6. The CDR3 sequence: CASSKGLAAASTDTQYF. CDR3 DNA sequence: TGTGCCAGTAGTAAGGGACTAGCGGCCGCTAGCACAGATACGCAGTATTTT.

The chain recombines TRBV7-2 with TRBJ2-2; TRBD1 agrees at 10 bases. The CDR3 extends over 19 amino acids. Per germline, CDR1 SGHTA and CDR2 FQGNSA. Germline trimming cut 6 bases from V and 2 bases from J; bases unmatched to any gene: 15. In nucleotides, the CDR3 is TGTGCCAGCAGACCACCTAGACAGGGGGCAGAGTTAAACACCGGGGAGCTGTTTTTT. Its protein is CASRPPRQGAELNTGELFF.

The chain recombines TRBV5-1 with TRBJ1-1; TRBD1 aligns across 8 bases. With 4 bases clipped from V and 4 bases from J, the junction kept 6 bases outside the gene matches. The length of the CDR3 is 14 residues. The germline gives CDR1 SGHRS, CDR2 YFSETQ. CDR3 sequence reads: CASSKDRVGTEAFF. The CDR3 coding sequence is TGCGCCAGCAGCAAGGACAGGGTGGGCACTGAAGCTTTCTTT.

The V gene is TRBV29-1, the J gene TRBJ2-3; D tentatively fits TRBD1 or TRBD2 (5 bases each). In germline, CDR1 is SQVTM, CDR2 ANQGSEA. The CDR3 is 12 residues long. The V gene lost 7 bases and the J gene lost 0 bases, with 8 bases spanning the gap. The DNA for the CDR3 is TGCAGCGGGGGGTGGAGCACAGATACGCAGTATTTT. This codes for CSGGWSTDTQYF.

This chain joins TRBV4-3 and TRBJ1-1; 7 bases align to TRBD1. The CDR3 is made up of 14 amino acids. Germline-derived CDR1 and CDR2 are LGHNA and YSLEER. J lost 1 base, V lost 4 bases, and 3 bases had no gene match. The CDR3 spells CASSLGTANTEAFF. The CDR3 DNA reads TGCGCCAGCAGCCTCGGGACAGCGAACACTGAAGCTTTCTTT.

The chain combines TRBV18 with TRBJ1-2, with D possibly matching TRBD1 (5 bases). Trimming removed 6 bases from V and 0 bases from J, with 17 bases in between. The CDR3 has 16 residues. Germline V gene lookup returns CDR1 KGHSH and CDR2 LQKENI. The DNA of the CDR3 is TGTGCCAGCTCCCCGGGCACCAGGGTCTCTAACTATGGCTACACCTTC. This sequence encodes CASSPGTRVSNYGYTF.

The CDR3: CASSMGRVTEAFF. In DNA form, the CDR3 reads TGTGCCAGTAGTATGGGCAGGGTCACTGAAGCTTTCTTT. V usage is TRBV19 and J usage is TRBJ1-1, with a tentative D call TRBD1 (5 bases). The germline V and J ends were trimmed by 3 bases and 4 bases, with 9 bases remaining between them. CDR1 LNHDA and CDR2 SQIVND come from the germline V gene (reference sequence). The CDR3 sequence is 13 residues long.

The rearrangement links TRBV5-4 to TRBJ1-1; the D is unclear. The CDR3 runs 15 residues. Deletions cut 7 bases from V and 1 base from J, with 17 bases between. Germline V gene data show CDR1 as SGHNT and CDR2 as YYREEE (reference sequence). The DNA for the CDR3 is TGTGCCAGCCGAGCCTTCTTTACAGAGAACACTGAAGCTTTCTTT. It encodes CASRAFFTENTEAFF. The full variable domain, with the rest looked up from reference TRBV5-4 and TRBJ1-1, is ETGVTQSPTHLIKTRGQQVTLRCSSQSGHNTVSWYQQALGQGPQFIFQYYREEENGRGNFPPRFSGLQFPNYSSELNVNALELDDSALYLCASRAFFTENTEAFFGQGTRLTVV.

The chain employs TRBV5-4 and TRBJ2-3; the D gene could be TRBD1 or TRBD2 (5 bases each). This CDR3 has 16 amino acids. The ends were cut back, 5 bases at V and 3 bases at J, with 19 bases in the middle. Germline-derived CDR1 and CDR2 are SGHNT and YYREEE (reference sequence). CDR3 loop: CASRRDYGAHTDTQYF. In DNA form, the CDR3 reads TGTGCCAGCAGACGAGACTATGGGGCTCATACAGATACGCAGTATTTT.

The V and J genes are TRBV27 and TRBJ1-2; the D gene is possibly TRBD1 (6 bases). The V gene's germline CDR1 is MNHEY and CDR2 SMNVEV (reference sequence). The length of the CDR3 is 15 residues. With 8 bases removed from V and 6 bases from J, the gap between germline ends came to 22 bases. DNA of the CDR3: TGTGCCAGCGGCCGACAGGCGGCCTGGGGGAATGGCTACACCTTC. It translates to CASGRQAAWGNGYTF.

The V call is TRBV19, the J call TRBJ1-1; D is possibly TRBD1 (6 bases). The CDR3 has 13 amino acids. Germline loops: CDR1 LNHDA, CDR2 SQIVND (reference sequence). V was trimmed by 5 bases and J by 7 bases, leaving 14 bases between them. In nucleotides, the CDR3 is TGTGCCAGTAGTCCCCGGGGGACATTTGAAGCTTTCTTT. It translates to CASSPRGTFEAFF.